Below are 14 T cell receptor beta chains sequenced from a single sample in a study of shared clonotypes between healthy human individuals. Sequenced by immunoSEQ multiplex PCR; TCRdb stores in-frame clones only, minus some. Found here are around 2.5 million clones, approximately 93% of them singletons; the top ten hold about 0.34%. Sequenced input: naive CD4+ T cells from PBMCs. Subset in this sample: CD45RA+ positively selected. Receptor source: a man aged 18 to 29 in good health. Some clones in this sample may be carry-over from other donors' samples.

The gene calls are TRBV28 and TRBJ2-7; a weak D match, TRBD2 (5 bases). The CDR3 runs 13 residues. Trimming left V 5 bases short and J 4 bases short, with 12 bases between. Germline-derived CDR1 and CDR2 are MDHEN and SYDVKM. CDR3 loop: CASSPLLVYEQYF. The CDR3 region has the DNA TGTGCCAGCAGTCCCCTACTAGTGTACGAGCAGTACTTC.

This clone showed up just once. The chain is built from TRBV19 and TRBJ2-3; 11 positions match TRBD1. Germline assignment: CDR1 LNHDA and CDR2 SQIVND (reference sequence). The CDR3 runs 15 residues. With V trimmed by 5 bases and J by 4 bases, 5 bases remained unmatched. CDR3: CASSVGTGGSDTQYF. The CDR3 DNA reads TGTGCCAGTAGTGTCGGGACAGGGGGATCAGATACGCAGTATTTT.

The gene calls are TRBV6-5 and TRBJ2-5; 7 bases agree with TRBD2. Unmatched junction bases numbered 17, after V lost 5 bases and J lost 14 bases. The CDR3 spans 14 residues. Germline V gene lookup returns CDR1 MNHEY and CDR2 SVGAGI. The chain's CDR3 is CASSQQPVGTSVYF. The DNA for the CDR3 is TGTGCCAGCAGTCAACAGCCCGTAGGAACTAGCGTTTACTTC.

This clone has more than one count but fewer than ten. This chain uses TRBV5-4 with TRBJ1-1; D call uncertain. Trimming pared 1 base from V and 3 bases from J, leaving 13 bases between. Germline CDR1 reads SGHNT; CDR2 reads YYREEE (reference sequence). CDR3 length: 15 residues. In DNA, the CDR3 is TGTGCCAGCAGCTTGCCGGAGGGAAAGCACACTGAAGCTTTCTTT. It yields the protein CASSLPEGKHTEAFF. The full variable domain, rest sourced from reference TRBV5-4 and TRBJ1-1, is ETGVTQSPTHLIKTRGQQVTLRCSSQSGHNTVSWYQQALGQGPQFIFQYYREEENGRGNFPPRFSGLQFPNYSSELNVNALELDDSALYLCASSLPEGKHTEAFFGQGTRLTVV.

The chain has TRBV4-3 and TRBJ2-7, with TRBD1 matching over 10 bases. J lost 4 bases, V lost 2 bases, and 5 bases had no gene match. Germline lookup yields CDR1 LGHNA and CDR2 YSLEER. CDR3 length equals 15 residues. CDR3 nucleotide sequence: TGCGCCAGCAGCCAACCCGGGACAGGGGAGTACGAGCAGTACTTC. Translating gives CASSQPGTGEYEQYF.

The chain combines TRBV7-8 with TRBJ1-6; no clear D. The CDR3 contains 16 residues. Germline CDR1 is SGHVS and CDR2 is FQNEAQ. The V end was cut by 2 bases, the J end by 4 bases, with 12 bases between. The CDR3 reads CASSLSSTAYNSPLHF. The CDR3 coding sequence is TGTGCCAGCAGCTTATCATCTACTGCGTATAATTCACCCCTCCACTTT.

The CDR3, as DNA: TGCGCCAGCAGACAGGGGACTAGCGGGAGACGCACAGATACGCAGTATTTT. Translation gives CASRQGTSGRRTDTQYF. This chain connects TRBV5-1 to TRBJ2-3; TRBD2 agrees at 14 bases. The CDR3 contains 17 residues. Unmatched junction bases numbered 6, after V lost 5 bases and J lost 1 base. Germline-derived CDR1 and CDR2 are SGHRS and YFSETQ.

The V and J genes are TRBV29-1 and TRBJ1-1; no firm D call. CDR1 SQVTM and CDR2 ANQGSEA come from the germline V gene. V lost 4 bases and J 0 bases, leaving 12 bases between the germline ends. The CDR3 covers 14 residues. The CDR3 DNA is TGCAGCGTTGCCCAACTGTACATGAACACTGAAGCTTTCTTT. This translates into CSVAQLYMNTEAFF.

V gene TRBV6-5 combines with J gene TRBJ2-5, with TRBD2 matching over 12 bases. The end of the DNA aligns better with TRBJ2-7, so the J call may be wrong. This CDR3 contains 15 residues. Looked up from germline, CDR1 is MNHEY and CDR2 is SVGAGI. This chain's CDR3 is CASSYGLAGLNEQYF. The CDR3 DNA follows: TGTGCCAGCAGTTACGGACTAGCGGGATTGAACGAGCAGTACTTC.

The J gene is TRBJ2-1, the V gene TRBV4-1; the match to TRBD2 covers 16 bases. The CDR3 contains 16 residues. Germline-derived CDR1 and CDR2 are MGHRA and YSYEKL. J was trimmed by 8 bases and V by 4 bases; bases with no gene match: 5. CDR3 loop: CASSPGTSGRAYEQFF. CDR3 DNA sequence: TGCGCCAGCAGCCCGGGGACTAGCGGGAGGGCATATGAGCAGTTCTTC.

Only one count was recorded for this clone. At the DNA level, this CDR3 is encoded by other sequences in the same sample as well. This chain connects TRBV30 to TRBJ1-2, with D possibly being TRBD1 (5 bases). The CDR3 runs to 14 residues. In germline, CDR1 is GTSNPN, CDR2 SVGIG (reference sequence). V was clipped by 0 bases and J by 2 bases, with 10 bases between them. This CDR3 reads CAWSVQGLNYGYTF. Written as DNA, the CDR3 is TGTGCCTGGAGTGTTCAGGGCCTAAACTATGGCTACACCTTC.

The chain has TRBV15 and TRBJ2-1; no clear D. Trimming removed 9 bases from V and 8 bases from J, with 20 bases in between. From germline, CDR1 is LNHNV and CDR2 YYDKDF (reference sequence). The CDR3 has 14 amino acids. CDR3 region: CATRLGRPLDEQFF. The CDR3 nucleotides read TGTGCCACTAGATTAGGGCGGCCTTTGGATGAGCAGTTCTTC.

A note on this clone: In the same sample, other DNA sequences code for this CDR3. The genes are TRBV5-4 and TRBJ2-3; 7 positions agree with TRBD1. The V segment lost 4 bases and the J segment 0 bases; nucleotides outside the gene matches: 5. Per the germline V gene, CDR1 is SGHNT and CDR2 is YYREEE (reference sequence). The CDR3 extends over 15 amino acids. The CDR3 DNA reads as TGTGCCAGCAGCAGCCGGACAGGAAGCACAGATACGCAGTATTTT. It codes for CASSSRTGSTDTQYF.

The chain links TRBV5-1 to TRBJ2-7; D is undetermined. CDR3 size: 12 residues. V was clipped by 1 base and J by 5 bases, with 7 bases between them. Germline assignment: CDR1 SGHRS and CDR2 YFSETQ. CDR3 coding DNA: TGCGCCAGCAGCTTGAGCCTCAACGAGCAGTACTTC. The encoded protein is CASSLSLNEQYF.